Listed here are 17 T cell receptor beta chains from one sample, sequenced in a study of shared clonotypes between healthy human individuals. Sequencing used immunoSEQ multiplex PCR; TCRdb keeps in-frame clones, though not all of them. This sample has millions of clones, with approximately 94% found just once. Terminally differentiated effector memory CD45RA+ cells were left out of the naive CD8 fraction, which was CD45RO-negative and positively selected for CCR7. The sequenced material came from naive CD8+ T cells from PBMCs. The receptors shown here come from a man between 18 and 35 years old in good health. Some clones in this sample may be carry-over from other donors' samples.

The J gene is TRBJ2-1, the V gene TRBV7-9; TRBD2 agrees at 8 bases. Germline CDR1 reads SEHNR; CDR2 reads FQNEAQ (reference sequence). The CDR3 has 19 amino acids. V shed 6 bases, J shed 6 bases, and the junction held 22 bases outside the gene matches. CDR3 protein: CASSLPRPVEREKGNEQFF. CDR3 bases: TGTGCCAGCAGTTTACCCAGACCCGTCGAGCGGGAGAAAGGCAATGAGCAGTTCTTC.

The chain employs TRBV5-1 and TRBJ1-2; no clear D gene. Trimming pared 0 bases from V and 5 bases from J, leaving 11 bases between. Germline V lookup: CDR1 SGHRS, CDR2 YFSETQ. The CDR3 has 14 amino acids. The CDR3 bases are TGCGCCAGCAGCTTGGCCGGGGTCGGTTATGGCTACACCTTC. Protein product: CASSLAGVGYGYTF.

The J gene is TRBJ2-5, the V gene TRBV6-5, with D perhaps TRBD1 or TRBD2 (5 bases each). V shed 4 bases and J shed 5 bases, with 17 bases lying between them. The CDR3 loop spans 15 amino acids. Germline CDR1 and CDR2: MNHEY and SVGAGI. CDR3 region: CASSLSSWGSETQYF. CDR3 coding DNA: TGTGCCAGCAGTTTATCGTCTTGGGGGAGCGAGACCCAGTACTTC.

This clone was seen only once. The V gene is TRBV7-6, the J gene TRBJ2-5; 8 nucleotides match TRBD2. CDR3 length: 17 amino acids. V was clipped by 5 bases and J by 5 bases; unmatched bases: 16. Germline CDR1 reads SGHVS; CDR2 reads FNYEAQ. The CDR3 is CASSARAGAAERETQYF. CDR3 DNA: TGTGCCAGCAGCGCGAGAGCGGGAGCGGCAGAAAGGGAGACCCAGTACTTC.

V gene TRBV7-2 combines with J gene TRBJ2-3; the match to TRBD1 covers 8 bases. CDR3 length: 16 residues. Germline V gene lookup returns CDR1 SGHTA and CDR2 FQGNSA. With V trimmed by 4 bases and J by 2 bases, 8 bases remained unmatched. As DNA, the CDR3 is TGTGCCAGCAGCTACATAAGGGACAGGATCACAGATACGCAGTATTTT. Its translation is CASSYIRDRITDTQYF.

The chain recombines TRBV14 with TRBJ2-7; 8 bases agree with TRBD2. J lost 5 bases, V lost 4 bases, and 4 bases had no gene match. Looked up from germline, CDR1 is SGHDN and CDR2 is FVKESK. The CDR3 contains 13 residues. The CDR3 nucleotides are TGTGCCAGCAGCCCGCGGGGGGTGAACGAGCAGTACTTC. It codes for CASSPRGVNEQYF. The variable domain in full, with the rest retrieved from reference TRBV14 and TRBJ2-7, is EAGVTQFPSHSVIEKGQTVTLRCDPISGHDNLYWYRRVMGKEIKFLLHFVKESKQDESGMPNNRFLAERTGGTYSTLKVQPAELEDSGVYFCASSPRGVNEQYFGPGTRLTVT.

A note on this clone: This same CDR3 is encoded by further DNA sequences in the sample. The chain joins TRBV9 to TRBJ1-1; no reliable D call. Germline V CDR1 and CDR2: SGDLS, YYNGEE. The ends were cut back, 0 bases at V and 1 base at J, with 7 bases in the middle. The CDR3 has 14 amino acids. CDR3 in amino acids: CASSVGDPNTEAFF. The CDR3 DNA is TGTGCCAGCAGCGTAGGAGACCCGAACACTGAAGCTTTCTTT.

The chain recombines TRBV6-5 with TRBJ2-6; no clear D gene. The V gene's germline CDR1 is MNHEY and CDR2 SVGAGI. Trimming stripped 7 bases from V and 0 bases from J, with 10 bases between. The CDR3 runs 15 residues. The CDR3 region has the DNA TGTGCCAGCACCCTGAGCAACTCTGGGGCCAACGTCCTGACTTTC. It is translated as CASTLSNSGANVLTF.

The V call is TRBV7-9, the J call TRBJ2-7, with D maybe TRBD1 (6 bases). The germline V gene has CDR1 SEHNR and CDR2 FQNEAQ (reference sequence). CDR3 length: 13 residues. V was cut by 5 bases and J by 3 bases, with 11 bases left in between. In nucleotides, the CDR3 is TGTGCCAGCAGCCCCGAGACAGGCTACGAGCAGTACTTC. This codes for CASSPETGYEQYF.

DNA of the CDR3: TGTGCCAGCAGCGTACACACAGGGGGCGGAACTAATGAAAAACTGTTTTTT. It specifies CASSVHTGGGTNEKLFF. This chain connects TRBV9 to TRBJ1-4, with TRBD1 matching 9 bases. The V gene's germline CDR1 is SGDLS and CDR2 YYNGEE. The CDR3 loop spans 17 amino acids. After removal of 1 base from V and 1 base from J, the junction contained 5 bases not matched to a gene.

This clone was recorded only once. Lacking the conserved final phenylalanine or tryptophan, this CDR3 likely reflects a read error. The chain recombines TRBV7-8 with TRBJ2-7; weak D call: TRBD2 (6 bases). The CDR3 runs 13 residues. The V gene's germline CDR1 is SGHVS and CDR2 FQNEAQ. V shed 0 bases and J shed 4 bases, with 7 bases lying between them. CDR3 coding DNA: TGTGCCAGCAGCTTAGCGCGGGGATACGAGCAGTACCTC. Translation gives CASSLARGYEQYL.

This chain uses TRBV7-9 with TRBJ1-1, with D hard to call. The V gene's germline CDR1 is SEHNR and CDR2 FQNEAQ (reference sequence). V gave up 1 base and J gave up 7 bases, with 10 bases separating them. The CDR3 is 13 amino acids. CDR3 in amino acids: CASSLVVRIEAFF. The CDR3, as DNA: TGTGCCAGCAGCTTAGTAGTTCGGATTGAAGCTTTCTTT.

The chain recombines TRBV30 with TRBJ1-1, with D uncertain. This CDR3 region has 11 residues. The germline CDR1 and CDR2 sequences are GTSNPN and SVGIG (reference sequence). The V and J ends lost 3 bases and 4 bases respectively, with 6 bases between them. CDR3: CAWRAGTEAFF. The CDR3 DNA follows: TGTGCCTGGAGGGCCGGCACTGAAGCTTTCTTT.

The rearrangement joins TRBV5-6 to TRBJ2-1; the D gene is possibly TRBD2 (5 bases). V dropped 7 bases and J dropped 7 bases, with 12 bases sitting between them. Germline V CDR1 and CDR2: SGHDT, YYEEEE. The CDR3 is 12 residues long. CDR3 bases: TGTGCCAGCGGAGCCCCGGGGAATGAGCAGTTCTTC. Translated: CASGAPGNEQFF.

The chain combines TRBV4-1 with TRBJ2-7, with 11 bases that match TRBD1. Trimming removed 0 bases from V and 3 bases from J; junction bases left unmatched: 4. Germline V gene sequence: CDR1 MGHRA, CDR2 YSYEKL. The CDR3 is 16 residues long. This CDR3 reads CASSQEPGTGGYEQYF. The CDR3, as DNA: TGCGCCAGCAGCCAAGAACCCGGGACAGGGGGCTACGAGCAGTACTTC.

The rearrangement joins TRBV28 to TRBJ2-1; maybe TRBD1 (5 bases). V lost 4 bases and J lost 5, with 6 bases in between. In germline, CDR1 is MDHEN, CDR2 SYDVKM. CDR3 length equals 12 residues. Here the CDR3 reads CASSWGNNEQFF. The CDR3, as DNA: TGTGCCAGCAGTTGGGGCAACAATGAGCAGTTCTTC.

This clone was detected only a few times. The V call is TRBV10-3, the J call TRBJ1-5, with 7 positions matching TRBD1. The germline CDR1 and CDR2 sequences are ENHRY and SYGVKD. The CDR3 loop spans 13 amino acids. V was pared by 10 bases and J by 1 base, with 4 bases of the junction left unmatched. In DNA form, the CDR3 reads TGTGCCACCAGACAGGGAAGCAATCAGCCCCAGCATTTT. Its protein is CATRQGSNQPQHF.